This section outlines one T cell receptor beta chain sequence together with its context. The target antigen is unknown. This specimen belongs to a study of siplizumab effects on memory and regulatory T cells. General study results and limits: Siplizumab significantly lowered the alloreactive sequences that could be traced to unstimulated CD4+ memory cells.

Germline CDR1 and CDR2: SEHNR and FQNEAQ (reference sequence). The CDR3 extends over 15 amino acids. The V and J ends lost 5 bases and 1 base respectively, with 11 bases between them. The assay looked at some 9.8 x 10^4 TCR templates in each sample. The repertoire was sequenced with immunoSEQ multiplex PCR; TCRdb's copy has only in-frame clones and lacks some. Here the sample spans some 110,000 clones, roughly 92% being singletons. The receptor was isolated from a human donor in good health. Sample: Tregs sorted from blood. The chain uses TRBV7-9 and TRBJ2-2; no clear D. CDR3 DNA sequence: TGTGCCAGCAGCCTACAAGGCGTGAACACCGGGGAGCTGTTTTTT. Protein: CASSLQGVNTGELFF.